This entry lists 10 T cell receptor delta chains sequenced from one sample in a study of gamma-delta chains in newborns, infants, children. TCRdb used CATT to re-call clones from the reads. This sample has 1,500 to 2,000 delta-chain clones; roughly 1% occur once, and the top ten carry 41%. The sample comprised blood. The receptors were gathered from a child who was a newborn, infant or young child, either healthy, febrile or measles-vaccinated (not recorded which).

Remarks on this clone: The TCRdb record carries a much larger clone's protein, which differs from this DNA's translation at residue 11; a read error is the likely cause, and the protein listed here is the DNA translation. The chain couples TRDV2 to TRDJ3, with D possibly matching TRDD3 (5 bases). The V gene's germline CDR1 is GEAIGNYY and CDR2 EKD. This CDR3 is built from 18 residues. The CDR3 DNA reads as TGTGCCTGTGACACCGTGATGGGGAGATCCTGTGACACCCGACAGATGTTTTTC. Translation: CACDTVMGRSCDTRQMFF.

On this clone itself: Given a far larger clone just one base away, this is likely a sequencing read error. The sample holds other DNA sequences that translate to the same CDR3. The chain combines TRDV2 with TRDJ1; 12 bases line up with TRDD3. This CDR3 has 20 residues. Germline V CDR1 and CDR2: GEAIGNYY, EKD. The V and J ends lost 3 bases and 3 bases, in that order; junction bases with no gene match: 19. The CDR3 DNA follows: TGTGCCTGTGACCACGTTGGGCCTACTGGGGGATACTCAATACCCGATAAACTCATCTTT. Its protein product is CACDHVGPTGGYSIPDKLIF.

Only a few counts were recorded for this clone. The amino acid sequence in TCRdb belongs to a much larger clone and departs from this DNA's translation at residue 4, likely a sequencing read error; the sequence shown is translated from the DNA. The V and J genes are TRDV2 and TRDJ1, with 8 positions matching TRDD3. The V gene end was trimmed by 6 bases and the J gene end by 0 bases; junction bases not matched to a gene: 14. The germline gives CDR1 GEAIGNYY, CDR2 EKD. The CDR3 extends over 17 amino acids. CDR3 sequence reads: CACNEVLGAPYTDKLIF. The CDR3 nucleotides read TGTGCCTGTAACGAAGTACTGGGGGCCCCGTACACCGATAAACTCATCTTT.

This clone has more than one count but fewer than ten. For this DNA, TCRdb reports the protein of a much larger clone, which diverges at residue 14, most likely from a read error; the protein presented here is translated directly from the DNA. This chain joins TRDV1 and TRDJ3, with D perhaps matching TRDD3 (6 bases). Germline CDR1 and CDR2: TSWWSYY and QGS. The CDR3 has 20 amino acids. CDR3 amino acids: CALGDDGGWGSSWATRQMFF. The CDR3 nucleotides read TGTGCTCTTGGGGACGACGGGGGTTGGGGATCCTCCTGGGCCACCCGACAGATGTTTTTC.

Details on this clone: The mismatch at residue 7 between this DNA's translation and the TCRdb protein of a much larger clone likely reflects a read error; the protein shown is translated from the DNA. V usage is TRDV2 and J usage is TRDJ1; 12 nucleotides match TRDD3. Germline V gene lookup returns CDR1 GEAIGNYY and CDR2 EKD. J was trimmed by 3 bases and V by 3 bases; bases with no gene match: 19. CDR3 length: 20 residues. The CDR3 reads CACDHVEPTGGYSIPDKLIF. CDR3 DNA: TGTGCCTGTGACCACGTCGAGCCTACTGGGGGATACTCAATACCCGATAAACTCATCTTT.

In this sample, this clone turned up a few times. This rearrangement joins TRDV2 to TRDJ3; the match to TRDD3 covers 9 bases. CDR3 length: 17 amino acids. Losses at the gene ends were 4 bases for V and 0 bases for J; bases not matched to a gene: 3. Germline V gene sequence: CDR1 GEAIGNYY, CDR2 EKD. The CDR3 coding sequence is TGTGCCTGTGAGTACTGGGGGAGCTCCTGGGACACCCGACAGATGTTTTTC. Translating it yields CACEYWGSSWDTRQMFF.

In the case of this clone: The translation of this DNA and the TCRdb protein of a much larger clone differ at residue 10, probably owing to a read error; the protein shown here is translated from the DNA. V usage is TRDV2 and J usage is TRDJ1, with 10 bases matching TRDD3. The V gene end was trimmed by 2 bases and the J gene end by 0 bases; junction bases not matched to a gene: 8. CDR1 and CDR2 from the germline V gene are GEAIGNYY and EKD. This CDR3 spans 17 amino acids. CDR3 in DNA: TGTGCCTGTGACAAACTGGGGGATCCGTTGTACACCGATAAACTCATCTTT. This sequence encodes CACDKLGDPLYTDKLIF.

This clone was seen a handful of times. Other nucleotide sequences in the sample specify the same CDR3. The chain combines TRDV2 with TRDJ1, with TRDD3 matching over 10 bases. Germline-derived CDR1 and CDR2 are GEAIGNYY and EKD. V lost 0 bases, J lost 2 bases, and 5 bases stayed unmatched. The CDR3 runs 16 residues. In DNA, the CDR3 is TGTGCCTGTGACACCTTAATACTGGGGGATACCGATAAACTCATCTTT. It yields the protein CACDTLILGDTDKLIF.

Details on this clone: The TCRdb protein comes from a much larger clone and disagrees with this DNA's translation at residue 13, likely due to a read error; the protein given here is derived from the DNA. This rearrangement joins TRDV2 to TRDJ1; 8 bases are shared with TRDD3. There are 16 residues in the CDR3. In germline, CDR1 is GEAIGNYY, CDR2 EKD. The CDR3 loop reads CACDTVGGSDTDRLIF. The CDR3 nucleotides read TGTGCCTGTGACACCGTTGGGGGATCGGACACCGATAGACTCATCTTT.

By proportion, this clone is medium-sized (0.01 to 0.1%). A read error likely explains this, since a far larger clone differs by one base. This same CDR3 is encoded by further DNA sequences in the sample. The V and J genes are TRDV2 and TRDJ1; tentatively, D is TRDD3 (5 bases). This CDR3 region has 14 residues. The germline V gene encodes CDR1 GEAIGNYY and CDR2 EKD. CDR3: CACDTMGYTDKLIF. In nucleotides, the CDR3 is TGTGCCTGCGACACGATGGGGTACACCGATAAACTCATCTTT.